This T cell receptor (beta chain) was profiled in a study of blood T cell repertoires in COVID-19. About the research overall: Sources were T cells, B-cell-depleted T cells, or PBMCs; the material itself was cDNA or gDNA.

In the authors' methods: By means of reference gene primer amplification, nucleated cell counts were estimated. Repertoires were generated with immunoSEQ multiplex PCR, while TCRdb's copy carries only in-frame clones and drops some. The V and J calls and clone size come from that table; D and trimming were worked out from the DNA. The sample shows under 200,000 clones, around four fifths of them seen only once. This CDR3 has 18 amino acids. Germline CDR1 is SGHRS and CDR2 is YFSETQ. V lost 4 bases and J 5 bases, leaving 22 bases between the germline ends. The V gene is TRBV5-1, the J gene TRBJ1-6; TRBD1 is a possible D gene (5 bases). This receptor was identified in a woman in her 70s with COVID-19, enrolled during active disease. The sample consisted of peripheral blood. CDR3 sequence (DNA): TGCGCCAGCAGCCCCAGCGGGGCGCTATTATTCAATAATTCACCCCTCCACTTT. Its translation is CASSPSGALLFNNSPLHF.